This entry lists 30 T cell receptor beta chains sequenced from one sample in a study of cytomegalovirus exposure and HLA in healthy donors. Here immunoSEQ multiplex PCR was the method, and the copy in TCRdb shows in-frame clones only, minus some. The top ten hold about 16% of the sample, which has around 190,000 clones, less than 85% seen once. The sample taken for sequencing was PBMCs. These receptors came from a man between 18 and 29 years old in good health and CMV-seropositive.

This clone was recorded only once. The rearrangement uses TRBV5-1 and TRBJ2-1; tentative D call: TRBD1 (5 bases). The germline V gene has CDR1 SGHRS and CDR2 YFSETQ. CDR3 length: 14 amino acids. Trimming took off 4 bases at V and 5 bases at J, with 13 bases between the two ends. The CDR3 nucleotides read TGCGCCAGCAGCAAACCGACAGCTCACAATGAGCAGTTCTTC. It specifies CASSKPTAHNEQFF.

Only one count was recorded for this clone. The CDR3 here is CASSQAGGNTEAFF. CDR3 bases: TGTGCCAGCAGCCAGGCAGGGGGGAACACTGAAGCTTTCTTT. The chain is built from TRBV4-2 and TRBJ1-1; TRBD1 agrees at 7 bases. Germline V lookup: CDR1 LGHNA, CDR2 YNFKEQ. This CDR3 has 14 amino acids. The V and J ends lost 3 bases and 1 base, in that order; junction bases with no gene match: 2.

CDR3 sequence (DNA): TGTGCCAGCTCACCACCGAGGAGCTCCTACAATGAGCAGTTCTTC. This gives the protein CASSPPRSSYNEQFF. J is TRBJ2-1 and V is TRBV18, with D hard to call. In germline, CDR1 is KGHSH, CDR2 LQKENI. The CDR3 extends over 15 amino acids. Deletions cut 0 bases from V and 0 bases from J, with 6 bases between.

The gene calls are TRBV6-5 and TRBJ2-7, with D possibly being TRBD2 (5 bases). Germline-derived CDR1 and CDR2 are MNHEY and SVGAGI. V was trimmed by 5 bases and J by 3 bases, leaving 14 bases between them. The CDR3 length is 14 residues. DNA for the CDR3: TGTGCCAGCAGTCCAACTAGTCCCTACTACGAGCAGTACTTC. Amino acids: CASSPTSPYYEQYF.

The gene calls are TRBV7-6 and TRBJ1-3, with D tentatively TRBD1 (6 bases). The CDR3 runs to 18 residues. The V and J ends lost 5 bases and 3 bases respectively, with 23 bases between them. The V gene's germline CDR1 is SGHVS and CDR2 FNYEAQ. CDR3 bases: TGTGCCAGCAGCCTGGGGTTGGCGGGGGCAGGATTTGGAAACACCATATATTTT. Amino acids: CASSLGLAGAGFGNTIYF.

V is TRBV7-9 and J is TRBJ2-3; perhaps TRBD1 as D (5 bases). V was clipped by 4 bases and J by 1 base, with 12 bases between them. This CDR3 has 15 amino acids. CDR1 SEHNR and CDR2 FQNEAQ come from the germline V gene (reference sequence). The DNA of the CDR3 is TGTGCCAGCAGCTCCCAGGGATTTCGCACAGATACGCAGTATTTT. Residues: CASSSQGFRTDTQYF.

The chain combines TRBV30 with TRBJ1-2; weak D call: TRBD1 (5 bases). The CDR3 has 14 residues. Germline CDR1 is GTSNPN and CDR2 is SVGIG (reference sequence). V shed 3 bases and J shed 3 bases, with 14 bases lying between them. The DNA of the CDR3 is TGTGCCTGGAGCTACCAGGGATACGACTATGGCTACACCTTC. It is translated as CAWSYQGYDYGYTF.

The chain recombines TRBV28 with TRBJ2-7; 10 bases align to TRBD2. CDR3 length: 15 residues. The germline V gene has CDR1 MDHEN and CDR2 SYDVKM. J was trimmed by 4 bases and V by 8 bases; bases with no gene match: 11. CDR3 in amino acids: CASWASGRSLYEQYF. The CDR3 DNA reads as TGTGCCAGCTGGGCTAGCGGGAGAAGCCTTTACGAGCAGTACTTC. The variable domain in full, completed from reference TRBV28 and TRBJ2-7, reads DVKVTQSSRYLVKRTGEKVFLECVQDMDHENMFWYRQDPGLGLRLIYFSYDVKMKEKGDIPEGYSVSREKKERFSLILESASTNQTSMYLCASWASGRSLYEQYFGPGTRLTVT.

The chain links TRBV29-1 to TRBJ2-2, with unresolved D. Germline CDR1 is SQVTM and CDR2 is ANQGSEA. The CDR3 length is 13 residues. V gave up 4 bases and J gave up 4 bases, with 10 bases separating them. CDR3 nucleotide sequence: TGCAGCGTTGGGGCCCGAGCCACCGGGGAGCTGTTTTTT. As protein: CSVGARATGELFF.

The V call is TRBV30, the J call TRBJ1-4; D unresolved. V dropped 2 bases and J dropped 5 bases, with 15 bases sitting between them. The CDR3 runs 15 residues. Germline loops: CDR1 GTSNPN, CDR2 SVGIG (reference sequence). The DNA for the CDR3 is TGTGCCTGGAGTCCCGCCGCTAAACTAAATGAAAAACTGTTTTTT. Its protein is CAWSPAAKLNEKLFF. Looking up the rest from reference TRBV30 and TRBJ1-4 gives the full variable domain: SQTIHQWPATLVQPVGSPLSLECTVEGTSNPNLYWYRQAAGRGLQLLFYSVGIGQISSEVPQNLSASRPQDRQFILSSKKLLLSDSGFYLCAWSPAAKLNEKLFFGSGTQLSVL.

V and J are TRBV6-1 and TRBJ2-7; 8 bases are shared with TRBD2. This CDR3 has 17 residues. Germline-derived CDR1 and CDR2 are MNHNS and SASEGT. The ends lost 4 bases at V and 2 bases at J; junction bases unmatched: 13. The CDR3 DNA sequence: TGTGCCAGCAGTGGCTCGGGCGGGGGGAGCCAAGCCTACGAGCAGTACTTC. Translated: CASSGSGGGSQAYEQYF.

DNA of the CDR3: TGCGCCAGCAGCTTGGGGCAGGGGGCGATCTACGAGCAGTACTTC. Protein sequence: CASSLGQGAIYEQYF. The genes are TRBV5-1 and TRBJ2-7; TRBD1 matches at 8 bases. J gave up 3 bases and V 0 bases, and 5 bases lay outside the gene matches. This CDR3 has 15 residues. The germline gives CDR1 SGHRS, CDR2 YFSETQ.

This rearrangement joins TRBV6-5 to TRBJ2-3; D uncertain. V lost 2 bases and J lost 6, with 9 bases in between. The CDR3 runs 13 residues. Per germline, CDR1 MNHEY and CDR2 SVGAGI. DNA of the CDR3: TGTGCCAGCAGTTACACAGCATCGGATACGCAGTATTTT. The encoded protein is CASSYTASDTQYF.

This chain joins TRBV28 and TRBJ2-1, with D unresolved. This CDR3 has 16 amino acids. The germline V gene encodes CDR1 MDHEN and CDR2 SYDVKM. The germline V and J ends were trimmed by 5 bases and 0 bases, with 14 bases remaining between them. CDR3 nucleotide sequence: TGTGCCAGCAGTCGCCCCCTGTCTAGCTCCTACAATGAGCAGTTCTTC. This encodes CASSRPLSSSYNEQFF. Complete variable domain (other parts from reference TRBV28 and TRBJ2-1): DVKVTQSSRYLVKRTGEKVFLECVQDMDHENMFWYRQDPGLGLRLIYFSYDVKMKEKGDIPEGYSVSREKKERFSLILESASTNQTSMYLCASSRPLSSSYNEQFFGPGTRLTVL.

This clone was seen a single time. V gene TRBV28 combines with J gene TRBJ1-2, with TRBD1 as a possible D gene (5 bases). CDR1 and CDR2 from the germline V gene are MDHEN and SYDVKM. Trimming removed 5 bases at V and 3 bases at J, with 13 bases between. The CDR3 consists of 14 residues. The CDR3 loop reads CASSHRSLDYGYTF. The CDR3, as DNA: TGTGCCAGCAGTCACAGGTCCCTCGACTATGGCTACACCTTC.

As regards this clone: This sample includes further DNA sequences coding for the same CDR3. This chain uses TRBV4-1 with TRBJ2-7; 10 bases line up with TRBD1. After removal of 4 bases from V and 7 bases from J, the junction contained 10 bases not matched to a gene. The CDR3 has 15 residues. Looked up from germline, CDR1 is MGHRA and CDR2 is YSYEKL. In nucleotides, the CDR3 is TGCGCCAGCAGCCCGACATGGACAGGGGGGAATGAGCAGTACTTC. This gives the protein CASSPTWTGGNEQYF.

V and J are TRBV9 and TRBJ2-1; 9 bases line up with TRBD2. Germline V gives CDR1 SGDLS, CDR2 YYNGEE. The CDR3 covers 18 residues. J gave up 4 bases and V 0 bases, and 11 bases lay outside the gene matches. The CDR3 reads CASSVEGGRARVYNEQFF. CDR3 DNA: TGTGCCAGCAGCGTAGAAGGCGGGAGGGCCCGCGTATACAATGAGCAGTTCTTC.

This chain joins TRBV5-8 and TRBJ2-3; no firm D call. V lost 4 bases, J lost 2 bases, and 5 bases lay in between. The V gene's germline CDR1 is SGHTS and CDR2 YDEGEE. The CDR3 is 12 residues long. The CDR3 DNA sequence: TGTGCCAGCAGCACTACCACAGATACGCAGTATTTT. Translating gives CASSTTTDTQYF. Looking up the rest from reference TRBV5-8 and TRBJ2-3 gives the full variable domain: EAGVTQSPTHLIKTRGQQATLRCSPISGHTSVYWYQQALGLGLQFLLWYDEGEERNRGNFPPRFSGRQFPNYSSELNVNALELEDSALYLCASSTTTDTQYFGPGTRLTVL.

CDR3 DNA: TGTGCCAGCAGTGAAGGTATCCGTAGAGAAGCTTTCTTT. It codes for CASSEGIRREAFF. The V gene is TRBV2, the J gene TRBJ1-1; D is unresolved. This CDR3 contains 13 residues. V was clipped by 1 base and J by 8 bases, with 11 bases between them. Germline CDR1 reads SNHLY; CDR2 reads FYNNEI.

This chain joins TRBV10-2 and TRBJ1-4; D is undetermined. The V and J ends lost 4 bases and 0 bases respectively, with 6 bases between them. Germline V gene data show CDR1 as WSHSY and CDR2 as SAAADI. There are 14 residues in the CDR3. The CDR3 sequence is CASSATSTNEKLFF. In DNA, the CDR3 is TGCGCCAGCAGTGCCACATCAACTAATGAAAAACTGTTTTTT.

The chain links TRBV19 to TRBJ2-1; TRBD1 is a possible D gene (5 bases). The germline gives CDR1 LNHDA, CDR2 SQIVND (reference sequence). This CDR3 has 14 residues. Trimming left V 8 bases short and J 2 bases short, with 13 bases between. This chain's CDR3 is CASGPAGTYNEQFF. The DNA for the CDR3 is TGTGCCAGTGGCCCGGCAGGGACCTACAATGAGCAGTTCTTC.

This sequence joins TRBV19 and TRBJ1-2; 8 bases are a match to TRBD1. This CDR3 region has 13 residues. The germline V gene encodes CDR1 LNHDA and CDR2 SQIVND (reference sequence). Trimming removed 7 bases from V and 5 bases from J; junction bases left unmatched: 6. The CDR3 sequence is CASTDRENYGYTF. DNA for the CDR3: TGTGCCAGTACGGACAGGGAGAATTATGGCTACACCTTC.

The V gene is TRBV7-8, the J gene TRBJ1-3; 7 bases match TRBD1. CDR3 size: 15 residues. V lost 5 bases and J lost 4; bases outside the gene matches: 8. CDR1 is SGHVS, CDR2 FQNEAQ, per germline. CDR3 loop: CASSPDRVGGNTIYF. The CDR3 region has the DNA TGTGCCAGCAGCCCCGACAGGGTTGGAGGAAACACCATATATTTT.

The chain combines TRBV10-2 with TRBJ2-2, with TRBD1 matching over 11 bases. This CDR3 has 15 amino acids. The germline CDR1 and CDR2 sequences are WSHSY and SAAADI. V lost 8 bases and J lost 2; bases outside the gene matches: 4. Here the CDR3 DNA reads TGCGCCAGCTTTGGACAGGGGGCCAACACCGGGGAGCTGTTTTTT. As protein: CASFGQGANTGELFF.

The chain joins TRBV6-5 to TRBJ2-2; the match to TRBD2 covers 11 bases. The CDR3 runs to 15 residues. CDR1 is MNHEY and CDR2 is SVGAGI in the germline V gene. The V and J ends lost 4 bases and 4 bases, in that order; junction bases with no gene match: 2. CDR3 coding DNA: TGTGCCAGCAGTTGGACTAGCGGGCGCACCGGGGAGCTGTTTTTT. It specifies CASSWTSGRTGELFF.

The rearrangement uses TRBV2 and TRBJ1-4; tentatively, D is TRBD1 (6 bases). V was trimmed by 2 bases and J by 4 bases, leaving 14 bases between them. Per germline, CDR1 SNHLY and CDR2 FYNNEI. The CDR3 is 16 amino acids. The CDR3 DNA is TGTGCCAGCAGTGAAATGGGACACAGCTTTAATGAAAAACTGTTTTTT. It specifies CASSEMGHSFNEKLFF.

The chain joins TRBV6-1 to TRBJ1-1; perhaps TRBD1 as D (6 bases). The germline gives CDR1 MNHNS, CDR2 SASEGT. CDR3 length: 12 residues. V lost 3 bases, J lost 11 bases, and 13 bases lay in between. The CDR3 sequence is CASSDMGGLAFF. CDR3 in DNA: TGTGCCAGCAGTGATATGGGGGGGCTGGCTTTCTTT.

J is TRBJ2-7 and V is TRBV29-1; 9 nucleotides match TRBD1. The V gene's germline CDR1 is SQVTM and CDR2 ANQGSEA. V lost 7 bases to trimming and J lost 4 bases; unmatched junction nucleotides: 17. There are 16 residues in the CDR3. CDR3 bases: TGCAGCGGCCTTCCCCCCTCGGGGACAGGGCAATACGAGCAGTACTTC. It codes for CSGLPPSGTGQYEQYF.

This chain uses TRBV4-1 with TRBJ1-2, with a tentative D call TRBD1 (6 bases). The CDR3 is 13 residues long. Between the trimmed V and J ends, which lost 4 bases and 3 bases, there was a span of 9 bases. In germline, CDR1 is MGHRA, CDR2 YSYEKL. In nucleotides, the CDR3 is TGCGCCAGCAGCCCAGGGGCGGACTATGGCTACACCTTC. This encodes CASSPGADYGYTF.

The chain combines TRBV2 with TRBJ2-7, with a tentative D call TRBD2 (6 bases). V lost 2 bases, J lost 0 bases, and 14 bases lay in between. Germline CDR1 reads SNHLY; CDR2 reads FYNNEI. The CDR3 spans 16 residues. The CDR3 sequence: CASSENPGVLSYEQYF. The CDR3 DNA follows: TGTGCCAGCAGTGAAAATCCGGGGGTCCTCTCCTACGAGCAGTACTTC.